The 6 T cell receptor beta chains in this list originate from one sample, sequenced in a study of blood T cell repertoires in COVID-19. The table came from immunoSEQ multiplex PCR; TCRdb's copy has only in-frame clones and leaves some out. The sample records a few hundred thousand clones, roughly 87% being singletons. The specimen was PBMCs or T cells enriched from blood (not recorded which). These receptors came from a woman aged 25-40 years who had recovered from COVID-19.

This clone was observed a handful of times. The chain uses TRBV2 and TRBJ2-2; 8 nucleotides line up with TRBD1. V trimming: 7 bases; J trimming: 5 bases; junction bases outside the gene matches: 9. The CDR3 runs 15 residues. Germline lookup yields CDR1 SNHLY and CDR2 FYNNEI. CDR3 DNA sequence: TGTGCCAGCACCGGACAGGGTAAAAGAACCGGGGAGCTGTTTTTT. As protein: CASTGQGKRTGELFF.

The chain employs TRBV18 and TRBJ1-5; D possibly corresponds to TRBD1 (6 bases). CDR1 KGHSH and CDR2 LQKENI come from the germline V gene. The CDR3 sequence is 17 residues long. V was trimmed by 3 bases and J by 6 bases, leaving 21 bases between them. The CDR3 bases are TGTGCCAGCTCACCCAAACAGGGAGAGCGCGGAAGTCAGCCCCAGCATTTT. It yields the protein CASSPKQGERGSQPQHF. Combining the CDR3 with reference TRBV18 and TRBJ1-5 gives the whole variable domain NAGVMQNPRHLVRRRGQEARLRCSPMKGHSHVYWYRQLPEEGLKFMVYLQKENIIDESGMPKERFSAEFPKEGPSILRIQQVVRGDSAAYFCASSPKQGERGSQPQHFGDGTRLSIL.

This rearrangement joins TRBV12-3 or TRBV12-4 to TRBJ1-2; D is uncertain. Between the trimmed V and J ends, which lost 4 bases and 4 bases, there was a span of 7 bases. The CDR3 sequence is 12 residues long. The CDR3 DNA reads TGTGCCAGCAGTTCCTCTATCTATGGCTACACCTTC. This codes for CASSSSIYGYTF.

The chain combines TRBV2 with TRBJ1-2; 9 nucleotides line up with TRBD1. V gave up 4 bases and J gave up 8 bases; unmatched junction bases: 5. CDR1 and CDR2 (germline): SNHLY, FYNNEI. The CDR3 runs to 13 residues. CDR3 sequence reads: CASSAQGAGGYTF. CDR3 DNA sequence: TGTGCCAGCAGTGCACAGGGGGCTGGGGGCTACACCTTC.

This clone was observed a few times. The chain has TRBV5-6 and TRBJ1-1; 8 nucleotides line up with TRBD1. V dropped 4 bases and J dropped 2; count of bases not matched to a gene: 7. This CDR3 region has 15 residues. Germline V gene sequence: CDR1 SGHDT, CDR2 YYEEEE. The CDR3 is CASSLPGQVNTEAFF. The CDR3 DNA sequence: TGTGCCAGCAGCCTACCGGGACAGGTAAACACTGAAGCTTTCTTT. Full variable domain (remainder filled in from reference TRBV5-6 and TRBJ1-1): DAGVTQSPTHLIKTRGQQVTLRCSPKSGHDTVSWYQQALGQGPQFIFQYYEEEERQRGNFPDRFSGHQFPNYSSELNVNALLLGDSALYLCASSLPGQVNTEAFFGQGTRLTVV.

V and J are TRBV2 and TRBJ2-3; 7 bases fit TRBD1. CDR1 is SNHLY and CDR2 is FYNNEI in the germline V gene. Germline trimming cut 6 bases from V and 3 bases from J; bases unmatched to any gene: 0. CDR3 size: 12 residues. In DNA, the CDR3 is TGTGCCAGCAGGACAGGGACAGATACGCAGTATTTT. Its protein product is CASRTGTDTQYF.